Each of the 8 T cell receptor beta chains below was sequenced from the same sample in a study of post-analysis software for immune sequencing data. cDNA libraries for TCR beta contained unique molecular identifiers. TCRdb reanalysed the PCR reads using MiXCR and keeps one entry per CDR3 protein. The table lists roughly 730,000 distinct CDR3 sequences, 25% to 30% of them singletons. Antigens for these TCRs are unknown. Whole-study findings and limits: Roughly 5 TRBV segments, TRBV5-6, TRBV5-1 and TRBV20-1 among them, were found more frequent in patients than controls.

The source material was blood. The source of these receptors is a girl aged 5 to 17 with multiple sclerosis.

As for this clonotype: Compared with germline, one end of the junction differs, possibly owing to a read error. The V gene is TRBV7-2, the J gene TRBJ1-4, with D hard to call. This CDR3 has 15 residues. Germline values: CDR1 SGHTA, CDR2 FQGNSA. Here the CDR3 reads CAGSRRTGIQAKLFF. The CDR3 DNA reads TGTGCCGGCAGCCGACGGACGGGAATCCAGGCAAAACTGTTTTTT.

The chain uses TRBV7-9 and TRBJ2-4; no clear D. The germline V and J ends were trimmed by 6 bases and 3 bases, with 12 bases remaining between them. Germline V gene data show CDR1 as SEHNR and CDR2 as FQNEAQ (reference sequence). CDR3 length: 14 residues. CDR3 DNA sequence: TGTGCCAGCAGATCCGGTGGAGACAAAAACATTCAGTACTTC. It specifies CASRSGGDKNIQYF.

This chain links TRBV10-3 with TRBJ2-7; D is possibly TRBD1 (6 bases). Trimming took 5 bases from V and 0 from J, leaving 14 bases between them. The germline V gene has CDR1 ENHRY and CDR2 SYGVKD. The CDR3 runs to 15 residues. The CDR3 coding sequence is TGTGCCATCAGTTCGGACAGAACGAGCTCCTACGAGCAGTACTTC. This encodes CAISSDRTSSYEQYF.

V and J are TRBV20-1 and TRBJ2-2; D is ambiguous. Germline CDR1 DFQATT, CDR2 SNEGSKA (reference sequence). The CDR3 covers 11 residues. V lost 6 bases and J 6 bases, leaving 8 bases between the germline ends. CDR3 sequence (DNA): TGCAGTGCAGACACGGCCGGGGAGCTGTTTTTT. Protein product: CSADTAGELFF.

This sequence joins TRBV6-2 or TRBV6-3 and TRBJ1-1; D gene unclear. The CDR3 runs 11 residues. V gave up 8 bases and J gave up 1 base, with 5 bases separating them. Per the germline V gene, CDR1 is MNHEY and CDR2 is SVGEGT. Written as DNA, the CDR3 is TGTGCCAGCGTCAGGAACACTGAAGCTTTCTTT. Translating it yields CASVRNTEAFF.

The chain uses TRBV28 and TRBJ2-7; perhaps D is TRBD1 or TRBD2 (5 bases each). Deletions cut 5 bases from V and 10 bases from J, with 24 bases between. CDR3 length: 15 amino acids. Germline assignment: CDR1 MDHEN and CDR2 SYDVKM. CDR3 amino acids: CASSLTGTTRGDQYF. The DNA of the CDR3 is TGTGCCAGCAGTCTTACCGGGACCACCAGAGGAGACCAGTACTTC. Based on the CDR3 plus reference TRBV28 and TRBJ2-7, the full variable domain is DVKVTQSSRYLVKRTGEKVFLECVQDMDHENMFWYRQDPGLGLRLIYFSYDVKMKEKGDIPEGYSVSREKKERFSLILESASTNQTSMYLCASSLTGTTRGDQYFGPGTRLTVT.

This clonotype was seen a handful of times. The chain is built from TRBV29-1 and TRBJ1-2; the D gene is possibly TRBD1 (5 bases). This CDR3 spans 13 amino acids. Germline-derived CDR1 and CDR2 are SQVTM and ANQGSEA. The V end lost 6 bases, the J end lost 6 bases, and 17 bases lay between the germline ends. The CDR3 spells CSVRGQGVDGYTF. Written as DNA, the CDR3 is TGCAGCGTGCGGGGTCAGGGTGTTGATGGCTACACCTTC.

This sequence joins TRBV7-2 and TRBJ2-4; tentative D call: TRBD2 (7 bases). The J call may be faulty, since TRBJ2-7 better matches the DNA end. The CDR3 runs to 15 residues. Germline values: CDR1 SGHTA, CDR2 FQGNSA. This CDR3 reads CASSRTPRGAGEQYF. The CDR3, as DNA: TGTGCCAGCAGCCGCACACCTCGGGGGGCTGGCGAGCAGTACTTC.